Here is one T cell receptor beta chain with its context. Its target is not known. This sample is part of a study of tumor-infiltrating lymphocytes in localized non-small cell lung cancer. Study-level background: Tumor tissue and non-adjacent uninvolved lung came from each patient.

This CDR3 comprises 15 residues. The V and J ends lost 5 bases and 10 bases, in that order; junction bases with no gene match: 10. Germline V gene lookup returns CDR1 SGHAT and CDR2 FQNNGV. Profiled with immunoSEQ multiplex PCR; TCRdb holds only in-frame clones, not every one. The sample includes fewer than 20,000 clones, approximately 79% of them seen just once. Study-level results: Recurrence-free survival showed no association with tumor T-cell fraction. Higher tumor T cell infiltration than in uninvolved lung was supported by TCRbeta sequencing.

The material sequenced was lung tumor tissue. The gene calls are TRBV11-2 and TRBJ2-3; the match to TRBD1 covers 12 bases. The sequence came from a human donor with non-small cell lung cancer. The CDR3 here is CASSLLVGQGASQYF. The CDR3 region has the DNA TGTGCCAGCAGCCTCCTAGTGGGACAGGGGGCGTCGCAGTATTTT.